Below are 32 T cell receptor beta chains sequenced from a single sample in a study of T cells generated in artificial thymic organoids (dated by TCRdb to 2017 to 2019). The method was 5' RACE. The sequencer listed for this sample is Illumina MiSeq. TCRalpha and TCRbeta libraries were amplified separately by semi-nested PCR with Advantage 2 and reverse primers in the TRAC or TRBC constant regions. TCRdb cleaned the public reads at Q25 with fastp, built clones with MiXCR and kept in-frame beta chains. Each record represents a unique CDR3 protein, reported with the most common genes and DNA among its rows. This sample is represented by about 6,000 distinct CDR3 sequences; approximately 30% of them were singletons. The ten largest account for 2% to 3% of the sample. Sequenced material: naive CD8+ T cells from blood. The cell subset or site tag for this specimen amounts to: CD3+TCRalphabeta+CD8SP T cells; for blood, CD45RO-CCR7+ naive CD8+ T cells. The receptors derive from a human donor who gave cord blood stem cells for thymic organoid culture, a cardiac surgery patient who gave postnatal thymus, or a blood donor (not recorded which).

The V call is TRBV5-1, the J call TRBJ2-1; tentatively, D is TRBD1 (6 bases). Germline loops: CDR1 SGHRS, CDR2 YFSETQ. This CDR3 is built from 14 residues. V was shortened by 8 bases and J by 1 base, with 13 bases between the two germline ends. This CDR3 is CARFRGDSYNEQFF. CDR3 sequence (DNA): TGCGCCAGGTTCAGGGGCGATTCCTACAATGAGCAGTTCTTC.

Relative to its sample, this clonotype is medium-sized. The CDR3 DNA sequence: TGCGCCAGCAGCCAAGTTAACACCATGAACACTGAAGCTTTCTTT. Its translation: CASSQVNTMNTEAFF. V usage is TRBV4-1 and J usage is TRBJ1-1, with no clear D. With 1 base removed from V and 0 bases from J, the gap between germline ends came to 9 bases. In germline, CDR1 is MGHRA, CDR2 YSYEKL. The CDR3 is made up of 15 amino acids.

This chain uses TRBV6-1 with TRBJ2-1, with D hard to call. The CDR3 sequence is 11 residues long. Germline V gives CDR1 MNHNS, CDR2 SASEGT. Trimming took 7 bases from V and 1 from J, leaving 2 bases between them. DNA of the CDR3: TGTGCCAGCACGTCCTACAATGAGCAGTTCTTC. Residues: CASTSYNEQFF.

The rearrangement links TRBV6-1 to TRBJ2-1; 8 bases line up with TRBD2. Germline CDR1 reads MNHNS; CDR2 reads SASEGT. This CDR3 spans 15 amino acids. V lost 5 bases to trimming and J lost 4 bases; unmatched junction nucleotides: 7. The CDR3 is CASSFTSGHYNEQFF. DNA for the CDR3: TGTGCCAGCAGTTTCACTAGCGGACATTACAATGAGCAGTTCTTC.

This clonotype was detected only a few times. The chain uses TRBV4-1 and TRBJ2-5, with D tentatively TRBD1 (5 bases). Germline V gene data show CDR1 as MGHRA and CDR2 as YSYEKL. This CDR3 spans 15 amino acids. V was cut by 0 bases and J by 4 bases, with 12 bases left in between. DNA for the CDR3: TGCGCCAGCAGCCAAGATCATGGACATGGAGAGACCCAGTACTTC. It translates to CASSQDHGHGETQYF.

This clonotype is deemed medium-sized. The chain is built from TRBV5-1 and TRBJ1-2, with D uncertain. CDR3 length: 15 residues. Trimming took off 4 bases at V and 7 bases at J, with 20 bases between the two ends. CDR1 SGHRS and CDR2 YFSETQ come from the germline V gene. CDR3 DNA: TGCGCCAGCAGCCCAGACGCGGGTCTCATAGGTGGCTACACCTTC. Translated, it gives CASSPDAGLIGGYTF.

The V gene is TRBV4-2, the J gene TRBJ2-1; no reliable D call. Deletions cut 0 bases from V and 2 bases from J, with 5 bases between. In germline, CDR1 is LGHNA, CDR2 YNFKEQ. The CDR3 loop spans 14 amino acids. CDR3 amino acids: CASSQELAYNEQFF. CDR3 bases: TGTGCCAGCAGCCAAGAGCTAGCCTACAATGAGCAGTTCTTC.

The J gene is TRBJ2-6, the V gene TRBV4-3; TRBD1 is a possible D gene (5 bases). V was cut by 4 bases and J by 3 bases, with 13 bases left in between. The CDR3 is made up of 16 amino acids. The V gene's germline CDR1 is LGHNA and CDR2 YSLEER. DNA of the CDR3: TGCGCCAGCAGCCCAGGCCAGGGATATGGGGCCAACGTCCTGACTTTC. Its protein product is CASSPGQGYGANVLTF.

This clonotype has only a few counts. This rearrangement joins TRBV27 to TRBJ1-2; 9 bases line up with TRBD1. V lost 3 bases, J lost 8 bases, and 7 bases stayed unmatched. CDR3 length: 14 amino acids. CDR1 and CDR2 (germline): MNHEY, SMNVEV (reference sequence). The CDR3 region is CASSFKDRGEGYTF. The CDR3 nucleotides read TGTGCCAGCAGTTTCAAGGACAGGGGTGAAGGCTACACCTTC.

This clonotype came up once. The chain is built from TRBV7-7 and TRBJ2-1, with a possible D match to TRBD2 (6 bases). Germline lookup yields CDR1 SSHAT and CDR2 FNYEAQ (reference sequence). The CDR3 has 16 residues. The CDR3 here is CAGSPRGRGMIDEQFF. The CDR3 DNA follows: TGTGCTGGCAGCCCTAGGGGTCGGGGGATGATAGATGAGCAGTTCTTC.

Relative to its sample, this clonotype is medium-sized. The CDR3 here is CASSSTSGTGELFF. CDR3 bases: TGCGCCAGCAGCTCTACTAGTGGCACCGGGGAGCTGTTTTTT. This chain links TRBV5-1 with TRBJ2-2, with D tentatively TRBD2 (5 bases). Germline CDR1 SGHRS, CDR2 YFSETQ. This CDR3 contains 14 residues. The germline V and J ends were trimmed by 3 bases and 4 bases, with 10 bases remaining between them.

The rearrangement uses TRBV5-1 and TRBJ2-7, with D possibly TRBD2 on 6 matching bases. Germline lookup yields CDR1 SGHRS and CDR2 YFSETQ. Trimming took 1 base from V and 6 from J, leaving 8 bases between them. The CDR3 spans 12 residues. The CDR3: CASSLSGVEQYF. CDR3 coding DNA: TGCGCCAGCAGCTTGTCGGGGGTCGAGCAGTACTTC.

The V and J genes are TRBV4-3 and TRBJ1-3; no reliable D call. CDR3 size: 15 residues. Between the trimmed V and J ends, which lost 4 bases and 1 base, there was a span of 11 bases. CDR1 is LGHNA and CDR2 is YSLEER in the germline V gene. The CDR3 sequence is CASSPAAGSGNTIYF. The CDR3 nucleotides are TGCGCCAGCAGCCCAGCGGCCGGGTCTGGAAACACCATATATTTT.

Relative to its sample, this clonotype is medium-sized. The rearrangement uses TRBV5-1 and TRBJ2-1, with D perhaps matching TRBD2 (6 bases). Germline lookup yields CDR1 SGHRS and CDR2 YFSETQ. V lost 2 bases and J lost 3, with 12 bases in between. The CDR3 runs to 15 residues. DNA for the CDR3: TGCGCCAGCAGCTTCTATGGGACTGACTACAATGAGCAGTTCTTC. Translating gives CASSFYGTDYNEQFF.

This clonotype was detected a few times. The chain carries TRBV28 and TRBJ2-7, with 8 bases fitting TRBD1. Germline lookup yields CDR1 MDHEN and CDR2 SYDVKM. This CDR3 comprises 15 residues. The V gene end was trimmed by 6 bases and the J gene end by 7 bases; junction bases not matched to a gene: 14. CDR3 sequence reads: CASSRQGLGVVEQYF. The CDR3 DNA reads TGTGCCAGCAGCCGACAGGGGCTGGGGGTGGTGGAGCAGTACTTC.

On this clonotype itself: A clone one base away is much larger, so this may be a read error. The rearrangement joins TRBV27 to TRBJ2-1, with 8 bases matching TRBD2. The CDR3 loop spans 16 amino acids. The V gene's germline CDR1 is MNHEY and CDR2 SMNVEV (reference sequence). Losses at the gene ends were 10 bases for V and 5 bases for J; bases not matched to a gene: 16. In DNA, the CDR3 is TGTGCCAACTCCTTCAGGTGGCCAGCGGGAGACAATGAGCAGTTCTTC. This gives the protein CANSFRWPAGDNEQFF.

Notes on this clonotype: This may come from a read error, since a much larger clone is one base off. The chain links TRBV29-1 to TRBJ2-5; D is possibly TRBD2 (5 bases). Germline CDR1 reads SQVTM; CDR2 reads ANQGSEA. CDR3 length: 14 residues. V lost 3 bases to trimming and J lost 5 bases, with 16 bases between them. The DNA for the CDR3 is TGCAGCGTTGAGGGAATTCAGGAGCGGGAGACCCAGTACTTC. Encoded protein: CSVEGIQERETQYF.

The V and J genes are TRBV28 and TRBJ1-1, with a tentative D call TRBD1 (5 bases). The CDR3 contains 13 residues. Per germline, CDR1 MDHEN and CDR2 SYDVKM. The V gene lost 6 bases and the J gene lost 1 base, with 9 bases spanning the gap. The CDR3 sequence is CASRVRANTEAFF. In DNA, the CDR3 is TGTGCCAGCAGGGTCAGGGCGAACACTGAAGCTTTCTTT.

The table lists this clonotype with a few counts. The V gene is TRBV27, the J gene TRBJ2-7; the D is unclear. Trimming removed 2 bases from V and 3 bases from J, with 17 bases in between. This CDR3 region has 16 residues. Per the germline V gene, CDR1 is MNHEY and CDR2 is SMNVEV (reference sequence). The CDR3 sequence: CASSLLGTTASYEQYF. The CDR3 DNA sequence: TGTGCCAGCAGTTTACTCGGCACGACCGCGAGCTACGAGCAGTACTTC.

J is TRBJ2-7 and V is TRBV27; D gene ambiguous. Trimming took 2 bases from V and 3 from J, leaving 8 bases between them. Germline loops: CDR1 MNHEY, CDR2 SMNVEV (reference sequence). CDR3 length equals 13 residues. The DNA of the CDR3 is TGTGCCAGCAGTTTACCCAACAGCTACGAGCAGTACTTC. Translating it yields CASSLPNSYEQYF.

The sample holds a few counts of this clonotype. V is TRBV14 and J is TRBJ2-7; 10 bases line up with TRBD2. The germline V gene has CDR1 SGHDN and CDR2 FVKESK. CDR3 length: 15 residues. Trimming removed 4 bases from V and 2 bases from J; junction bases left unmatched: 5. The CDR3 DNA reads TGTGCCAGCAGCCCCGCAGCGGGAGGGACCTACGAGCAGTACTTC. Translation gives CASSPAAGGTYEQYF. The full variable domain, with the rest looked up from reference TRBV14 and TRBJ2-7, is EAGVTQFPSHSVIEKGQTVTLRCDPISGHDNLYWYRRVMGKEIKFLLHFVKESKQDESGMPNNRFLAERTGGTYSTLKVQPAELEDSGVYFCASSPAAGGTYEQYFGPGTRLTVT.

The J gene is TRBJ2-7, the V gene TRBV20-1, with 10 bases that match TRBD2. CDR3 length: 15 amino acids. The J segment lost 1 base and the V segment lost 0 bases, leaving 3 bases of the junction unmatched. In germline, CDR1 is DFQATT, CDR2 SNEGSKA (reference sequence). The CDR3 loop is CSARELAGPSYEQYF. DNA of the CDR3: TGCAGTGCTAGAGAACTAGCGGGACCTTCCTACGAGCAGTACTTC.

This clonotype was picked up a small number of times. This chain connects TRBV15 to TRBJ2-3; 8 nucleotides match TRBD1. The CDR3 covers 14 residues. Germline values: CDR1 LNHNV, CDR2 YYDKDF (reference sequence). V shed 4 bases, J shed 3 bases, and the junction held 3 bases outside the gene matches. CDR3 protein: CATSKDRVTDTQYF. In DNA, the CDR3 is TGTGCCACCAGCAAGGACAGGGTTACAGATACGCAGTATTTT.

V gene TRBV7-8 combines with J gene TRBJ2-7; 8 nucleotides match TRBD2. Germline loops: CDR1 SGHVS, CDR2 FQNEAQ. J was trimmed by 3 bases and V by 2 bases; bases with no gene match: 3. This CDR3 is 14 amino acids long. The CDR3 reads CASSLNSGSYEQYF. The CDR3 DNA follows: TGTGCCAGCAGCTTAAACAGCGGGAGCTACGAGCAGTACTTC.

In its sample, this clonotype is medium-sized. CDR3 nucleotides: TGTGCCAGCAGTTTGCACAGGGGAAATCCCTACGAGCAGTACTTC. As protein: CASSLHRGNPYEQYF. The chain joins TRBV27 to TRBJ2-7; the match to TRBD1 covers 7 bases. Per germline, CDR1 MNHEY and CDR2 SMNVEV (reference sequence). The CDR3 has 15 amino acids. With V trimmed by 3 bases and J by 2 bases, 7 bases remained unmatched.

This chain connects TRBV3-1 to TRBJ2-3; TRBD2 matches 9 bases. The germline V gene has CDR1 LGHDT and CDR2 YNNKEL (reference sequence). Trimming cost V 0 bases and J 4 bases; bases outside gene matches: 11. This CDR3 is 18 amino acids long. The CDR3 DNA follows: TGTGCCAGCAGCCAAGACGATTGGGACTTAGCGGGAGCAGATACGCAGTATTTT. It translates to CASSQDDWDLAGADTQYF.

By its share, this clonotype is medium-sized. This chain joins TRBV27 and TRBJ2-7, with a tentative D call TRBD1 (5 bases). The CDR3 totals 11 residues. CDR1 and CDR2 (germline): MNHEY, SMNVEV (reference sequence). Trimming shortened V by 5 bases and J by 6 bases, and 8 bases separated the two germline ends. The CDR3 region is CASSQGSEQYF. The CDR3 nucleotides read TGTGCCAGCAGTCAGGGAAGCGAGCAGTACTTC.

This clonotype was counted only a few times. J is TRBJ2-5 and V is TRBV7-9; no reliable D call. In germline, CDR1 is SEHNR, CDR2 FQNEAQ (reference sequence). V dropped 5 bases and J dropped 1 base, with 14 bases sitting between them. The CDR3 runs to 15 residues. The CDR3 loop is CASSDQLDSQETQYF. The CDR3 DNA is TGTGCCAGCAGCGACCAATTGGATTCCCAAGAGACCCAGTACTTC.

The gene calls are TRBV5-1 and TRBJ2-3; possible D gene TRBD2, 5 bases. This CDR3 has 13 residues. Germline V gene lookup returns CDR1 SGHRS and CDR2 YFSETQ. The V gene lost 5 bases and the J gene lost 3 bases, with 10 bases spanning the gap. In DNA, the CDR3 is TGCGCCAGCAGACACACTAGAACAGATACGCAGTATTTT. Translating gives CASRHTRTDTQYF.

The rearrangement joins TRBV18 to TRBJ2-7; TRBD2 matches at 8 bases. V lost 0 bases and J lost 4; bases outside the gene matches: 5. The CDR3 contains 15 residues. Germline CDR1 and CDR2: KGHSH and LQKENI. CDR3 protein: CASSPPGLVAYEQYF. The CDR3 DNA follows: TGTGCCAGCTCACCACCGGGACTAGTCGCATACGAGCAGTACTTC.

This chain uses TRBV27 with TRBJ2-6; 8 bases fit TRBD1. The V gene's germline CDR1 is MNHEY and CDR2 SMNVEV (reference sequence). The CDR3 runs 18 residues. Trimming took 6 bases from V and 1 from J; bases not matched to a gene: 11. The CDR3 DNA is TGTGCCAGCAGAGCAGGGGGCCCTTCAATTTCTGGGGCCAACGTCCTGACTTTC. Its translation is CASRAGGPSISGANVLTF. Variable domain in full (rest from reference TRBV27 and TRBJ2-6): EAQVTQNPRYLITVTGKKLTVTCSQNMNHEYMSWYRQDPGLGLRQIYYSMNVEVTDKGDVPEGYKVSRKEKRNFPLILESPSPNQTSLYFCASRAGGPSISGANVLTFGAGSRLTVL.

The V and J genes are TRBV7-9 and TRBJ2-7; D unclear. Between the trimmed V and J ends, which lost 4 bases and 3 bases, there was a span of 7 bases. The CDR3 has 12 amino acids. Germline V gene sequence: CDR1 SEHNR, CDR2 FQNEAQ (reference sequence). CDR3 residues: CASSSEHYEQYF. The CDR3 region has the DNA TGTGCCAGCAGCTCCGAACACTACGAGCAGTACTTC.